Sequencing of this T cell receptor (beta chain) was carried out in a study of shared clonotypes between healthy human individuals. Across the whole study: The people who gave samples were a couple of women and a few men aged 18 to 49. Overall study findings and caveats: Few donors limited the genetic and exposure-history diversity represented.

Template for every sorted-subset replicate PCR totaled roughly 200 ng DNA, 25,000 to 30,000 T cell genomes. Measured with immunoSEQ multiplex PCR; TCRdb has only the in-frame clones, and not every one. The sample carries 550,000 to 600,000 clones, 95% to 98% recorded once. This clone was counted only a few times. Its antigen is still unknown. The J segment lost 0 bases and the V segment lost 3 bases, leaving 0 bases of the junction unmatched. Germline CDR1 SGHRS, CDR2 YFSETQ. This CDR3 has 15 residues. Terminally differentiated effector memory CD45RA+ cells were excluded from the naive CD8 cells, which were CD45RO-negative and positively selected for CCR7.

The sample taken for sequencing was naive CD8+ T cells sorted from blood. The chain uses TRBV5-1 and TRBJ2-3; 11 positions agree with TRBD2. The sequence came from a man aged 30 to 39 in good health. This CDR3 reads CASSWTSGSTDTQYF. CDR3 bases: TGCGCCAGCAGCTGGACTAGCGGGAGCACAGATACGCAGTATTTT.